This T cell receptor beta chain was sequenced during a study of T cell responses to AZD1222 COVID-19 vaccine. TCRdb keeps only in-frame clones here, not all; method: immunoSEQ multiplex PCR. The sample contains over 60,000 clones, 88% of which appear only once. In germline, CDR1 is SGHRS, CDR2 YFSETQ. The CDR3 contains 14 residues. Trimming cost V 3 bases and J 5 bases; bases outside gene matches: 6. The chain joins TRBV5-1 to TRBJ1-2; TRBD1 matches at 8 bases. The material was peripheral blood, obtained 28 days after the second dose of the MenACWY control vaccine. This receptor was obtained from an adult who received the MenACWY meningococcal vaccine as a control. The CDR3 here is CASSWQGAAYGYTF. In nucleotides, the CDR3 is TGCGCCAGCAGCTGGCAGGGGGCAGCTTATGGCTACACCTTC. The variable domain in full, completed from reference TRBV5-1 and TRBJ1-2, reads KAGVTQTPRYLIKTRGQQVTLSCSPISGHRSVSWYQQTPGQGLQFLFEYFSETQRNKGNFPGRFSGRQFSNSRSEMNVSTLELGDSALYLCASSWQGAAYGYTFGSGTRLTVV.